This TCR beta chain was sequenced during a study of blood T cell repertoires in COVID-19. About the study: The United States, Italy and Spain supplied acute and convalescent COVID-19 samples.

The method was immunoSEQ multiplex PCR; TCRdb's version includes in-frame clones alone and lacks a portion of them. The sample consists of 450,000 to 500,000 clones, 80% to 90% of them appearing once. Looked up from germline, CDR1 is SGHDN and CDR2 is FVKESK. V lost 5 bases to trimming and J lost 3 bases; unmatched junction nucleotides: 9. The CDR3 contains 16 residues. Sequences were obtained from peripheral blood. The sequence derives from a human donor in a cohort sampled during active COVID-19. The chain employs TRBV14 and TRBJ1-3, with TRBD1 identical over 8 bases. CDR3 DNA: TGTGCCAGCAGCTCGACGACAGGGGCTAATGGAAACACCATATATTTT. Protein product: CASSSTTGANGNTIYF. The full variable domain, its missing parts supplied by reference TRBV14 and TRBJ1-3, is EAGVTQFPSHSVIEKGQTVTLRCDPISGHDNLYWYRRVMGKEIKFLLHFVKESKQDESGMPNNRFLAERTGGTYSTLKVQPAELEDSGVYFCASSSTTGANGNTIYFGEGSWLTVV.